This T cell receptor (beta chain) was identified in a study of T cell repertoires in cytomegalovirus infection. Regarding the study as a whole: The study found HLA-C-restricted CMV-specific TCR beta clonotypes dominating the ex vivo response.

CDR1 DFQATT and CDR2 SNEGSKA come from the germline V gene (reference sequence). The CDR3 is 12 amino acids. A single record per CDR3 protein comes from TCRdb applying MiXCR to the reads. The table has approximately 1,000,000 distinct CDR3 sequences, roughly 31% seen once. In the case of this clonotype: Its antigen remains unidentified.

The TCR originated in a human donor in good health (CMV status not recorded). Some clones in this sample may be carry-over from other donors' samples. V gene TRBV20-1 combines with J gene TRBJ2-7; no firm D call. The sequencing here drew on cultured CD8+ T cells from PBMCs, taken from culture after CMV antigen stimulation. This CDR3 is CSGSLGPYEQYV. The CDR3 DNA reads TGCAGCGGCTCGTTAGGACCCTACGAGCAGTACGTC.